The entry below describes one TCR beta chain. The data stem from a study of blood T cell repertoires in COVID-19. As originally analysed: The assay estimated nucleated cells by amplifying reference gene primers. Sequencing was performed with immunoSEQ multiplex PCR; in TCRdb, only in-frame clones are kept and a portion is missing. The V and J calls and the clone size are those of that table, but D and trimming were determined from the DNA. The data show 240,000 or so clones, about 82% seen once. Individuals aged about 18 to 89 years were recruited from roughly 23 US areas. Categorization into cohorts depended on clinical history that participants reported. Sequencing used PBMCs or T cells enriched from blood (not recorded which). The sequence was collected from a woman aged 45-60 years who had recovered from COVID-19.

The CDR3 protein is CASSVDRRAYNEQFF. The CDR3 nucleotides read TGTGCCAGCAGCGTAGACCGGCGGGCCTACAATGAGCAGTTCTTC. The chain uses TRBV9 and TRBJ2-1, with D maybe TRBD2 (5 bases). V was trimmed by 0 bases and J by 2 bases, leaving 9 bases between them. This CDR3 spans 15 amino acids. The germline V gene has CDR1 SGDLS and CDR2 YYNGEE.